The clone carrying this T cell receptor (beta chain) has only a few counts. Its antigen is not known. RNA was isolated and reverse transcribed to cDNA, the sequencing template. Profiling relied on immunoSEQ multiplex PCR, and the TCRdb table lists in-frame clones only, not all of them. Of some 240,000 clones listed, 50% to 65% are singletons. The sample comes from a study of CD8+ T cells in alopecia areata. Study in general: Tofacitinib treatment spanned 6 to 18 months, with 6 months off drug afterward.

Study-wide points: The study found TCR sharing across patients less clear than in mice, possibly for HLA reasons. Elevated clonality characterized lesional scalp relative to normal scalp, particularly in alopecia totalis/universalis.

Trimming at V came to 2 bases and at J to 8 bases, leaving 3 bases not matched to a gene. CDR3 size: 12 residues. In germline, CDR1 is GTSNPN, CDR2 SVGIG (reference sequence). Sequences were derived from CD4+ T cells sorted from blood, sampled at week 0. The rearrangement uses TRBV30 and TRBJ2-3; 8 bases fit TRBD2. The TCR comes from a human donor with alopecia areata. CDR3 nucleotides: TGTGCCTGGAGTTGGGCGGGGGGTACGCAGTATTTT. Its protein is CAWSWAGGTQYF.